Following are 22 T cell receptor beta chains from one sample sequenced in a study of technical replicates of blood from several donors. Only in-frame clones appear in the TCRdb table, and some are missing; sequencing was by immunoSEQ multiplex PCR. The sample yields about 81,000 clones, about 90% seen once. Sequenced: T cells isolated from PBMCs. Receptor source: a human donor in good health.

The genes are TRBV7-3 and TRBJ1-2; the match to TRBD1 covers 8 bases. The CDR3 totals 14 residues. Germline V CDR1 and CDR2: SGHTA, FQGTGA. V trimming: 6 bases; J trimming: 8 bases; junction bases outside the gene matches: 11. The CDR3 is CASRLGTGSEGYTF. CDR3 DNA: TGTGCCAGCAGACTGGGGACAGGTTCCGAGGGCTACACCTTC.

V is TRBV9 and J is TRBJ1-1, with D possibly being TRBD1 (5 bases). This CDR3 contains 13 residues. The germline gives CDR1 SGDLS, CDR2 YYNGEE. V dropped 4 bases and J dropped 2 bases, with 9 bases sitting between them. The CDR3 coding sequence is TGTGCCAGCAGCCCCGACAGTAACACTGAAGCTTTCTTT. This translates into CASSPDSNTEAFF.

J is TRBJ2-7 and V is TRBV2, with a possible D match to TRBD1 (6 bases). Trimming removed 6 bases at V and 6 bases at J, with 18 bases between. The CDR3 runs to 14 residues. Germline lookup yields CDR1 SNHLY and CDR2 FYNNEI. The CDR3 DNA reads TGTGCCAGCAGAGAATACAGGGAATCGGGCGAGCAGTACTTC. Protein: CASREYRESGEQYF.

The rearrangement joins TRBV30 to TRBJ2-2; D may be TRBD2 (6 bases). The CDR3 extends over 14 amino acids. Per the germline V gene, CDR1 is GTSNPN and CDR2 is SVGIG (reference sequence). V shed 1 base and J shed 7 bases, with 13 bases lying between them. This CDR3 is CAWSGGGWIGELFF. CDR3 nucleotide sequence: TGTGCCTGGAGTGGTGGAGGGTGGATCGGGGAGCTGTTTTTT.

The chain carries TRBV9 and TRBJ1-1; TRBD1 matches at 9 bases. Germline CDR1 and CDR2: SGDLS and YYNGEE. J was trimmed by 3 bases and V by 4 bases; bases with no gene match: 4. CDR3 length: 14 residues. The CDR3 DNA follows: TGTGCCAGCAGCCCTCGGACAGGGGACACTGAAGCTTTCTTT. Its protein is CASSPRTGDTEAFF. Using reference TRBV9 and TRBJ1-1 for the parts outside the CDR3, the full variable domain is DSGVTQTPKHLITATGQRVTLRCSPRSGDLSVYWYQQSLDQGLQFLIQYYNGEERAKGNILERFSAQQFPDLHSELNLSSLELGDSALYFCASSPRTGDTEAFFGQGTRLTVV.

The V call is TRBV28, the J call TRBJ1-5, with D perhaps TRBD1 (6 bases). V shed 7 bases and J shed 3 bases, with 16 bases lying between them. There are 15 residues in the CDR3. The germline gives CDR1 MDHEN, CDR2 SYDVKM. In DNA, the CDR3 is TGTGCCAGCAAATTTTCTGGACAGTACAATCAGCCCCAGCATTTT. It is translated as CASKFSGQYNQPQHF.

V usage is TRBV27 and J usage is TRBJ2-7; D might be TRBD2 (6 bases). The V end was cut by 8 bases, the J end by 5 bases, with 19 bases between. Germline values: CDR1 MNHEY, CDR2 SMNVEV (reference sequence). The CDR3 is made up of 14 amino acids. CDR3 region: CASGIPWGRNEQYF. The DNA of the CDR3 is TGTGCCAGCGGCATCCCGTGGGGGAGGAACGAGCAGTACTTC.

The chain uses TRBV28 and TRBJ1-1, with 8 positions matching TRBD1. This CDR3 region has 15 residues. CDR1 is MDHEN, CDR2 SYDVKM, per germline. Trimming removed 6 bases from V and 1 base from J; junction bases left unmatched: 7. CDR3 nucleotide sequence: TGTGCCAGCAGCATCCCCGGACAGGGGAACACTGAAGCTTTCTTT. Its translation is CASSIPGQGNTEAFF.

Written as DNA, the CDR3 is TGTGCCAGCAGCTTAGGCGGCTGGGGCCCTCATAACACCGGGGAGCTGTTTTTT. Encoded protein: CASSLGGWGPHNTGELFF. The genes are TRBV7-9 and TRBJ2-2; D possibly corresponds to TRBD1 (5 bases). The ends were cut back, 1 base at V and 2 bases at J, with 17 bases in the middle. CDR3 length equals 18 residues. Germline values: CDR1 SEHNR, CDR2 FQNEAQ (reference sequence).

This chain uses TRBV7-9 with TRBJ1-5; D unresolved. The CDR3 runs to 14 residues. Germline V gene data show CDR1 as SEHNR and CDR2 as FQNEAQ (reference sequence). V was pared by 8 bases and J by 5 bases, with 16 bases between. The CDR3 spells CASSVAFGHQPQHF. Here the CDR3 DNA reads TGTGCCAGCTCGGTGGCCTTTGGGCATCAGCCCCAGCATTTT.

The chain uses TRBV7-9 and TRBJ2-1, with 7 bases lining up with TRBD1. Germline V gene data show CDR1 as SEHNR and CDR2 as FQNEAQ (reference sequence). J lost 6 bases, V lost 5 bases, and 1 base had no gene match. The CDR3 extends over 12 amino acids. DNA of the CDR3: TGTGCCAGCAGCCGGGACAGCAATGAGCAGTTCTTC. Protein product: CASSRDSNEQFF.

This sequence joins TRBV10-1 and TRBJ2-3; 10 bases are a match to TRBD2. Germline V gene lookup returns CDR1 WNHNN and CDR2 SYGVQD (reference sequence). The CDR3 has 15 amino acids. The ends lost 4 bases at V and 3 bases at J; junction bases unmatched: 4. The CDR3, as DNA: TGCGCCAGCAGTGTACTAGCGGGACCGACAGATACGCAGTATTTT. Translated: CASSVLAGPTDTQYF.

The V and J genes are TRBV19 and TRBJ1-2; 9 nucleotides line up with TRBD1. Germline V gene data show CDR1 as LNHDA and CDR2 as SQIVND (reference sequence). J lost 7 bases, V lost 8 bases, and 5 bases had no gene match. The CDR3 contains 12 residues. CDR3 protein: CASQQGAGGYTF. Here the CDR3 DNA reads TGTGCCAGTCAACAGGGGGCCGGTGGCTACACCTTC.

This chain joins TRBV4-1 and TRBJ2-2; 14 bases map to TRBD2. There are 18 residues in the CDR3. The germline V gene has CDR1 MGHRA and CDR2 YSYEKL. Trimming cost V 3 bases and J 6 bases; bases outside gene matches: 9. The CDR3 DNA follows: TGCGCCAGCAGCCATGCATCGGGACTAGCGGGAGTTCCCGGGGAGCTGTTTTTT. Protein: CASSHASGLAGVPGELFF.

V gene TRBV28 combines with J gene TRBJ1-1, with D perhaps TRBD1 (6 bases). The germline V gene has CDR1 MDHEN and CDR2 SYDVKM. This CDR3 is 15 amino acids long. V lost 3 bases and J lost 5, with 16 bases in between. This chain's CDR3 is CASSLQGLGATEAFF. CDR3 DNA: TGTGCCAGCAGTTTGCAGGGGTTAGGTGCTACTGAAGCTTTCTTT.

About this clone: At one of its ends the junction is not consistent with the germline gene, which may arise from a read error. This rearrangement joins TRBV19 to TRBJ1-6, with 10 bases aligning to TRBD1. The length of the CDR3 is 14 residues. Germline V CDR1 and CDR2: LNHDA, SQIVND (reference sequence). CDR3 amino acids: CGVEGQGYNSPLHF. The DNA for the CDR3 is TGCGGAGTGGAGGGACAGGGGTATAATTCACCCCTCCACTTT.

V is TRBV30 and J is TRBJ1-2; perhaps TRBD1 as D (5 bases). The germline gives CDR1 GTSNPN, CDR2 SVGIG (reference sequence). V was shortened by 4 bases and J by 0 bases, with 24 bases between the two germline ends. The length of the CDR3 is 18 residues. CDR3 in amino acids: CAWTYFFGGGRANYGYTF. In DNA, the CDR3 is TGTGCCTGGACCTATTTCTTTGGGGGAGGCAGGGCTAACTATGGCTACACCTTC.

The rearrangement links TRBV15 to TRBJ2-5; a weak D match, TRBD2 (6 bases). CDR1 and CDR2 from the germline V gene are LNHNV and YYDKDF (reference sequence). The CDR3 runs to 14 residues. V lost 8 bases and J lost 4, with 17 bases in between. CDR3 residues: CATRGAGRGETQYF. The DNA of the CDR3 is TGTGCCACCCGTGGTGCGGGACGTGGAGAGACCCAGTACTTC.

This clone was seen a single time. The gene calls are TRBV19 and TRBJ2-2; perhaps TRBD1 as D (7 bases). Germline CDR1 reads LNHDA; CDR2 reads SQIVND (reference sequence). This CDR3 has 15 amino acids. Trimming took off 7 bases at V and 3 bases at J, with 15 bases between the two ends. In DNA, the CDR3 is TGTGCCAGTAAGGCGGGACAGCTATACACCGGGGAGCTGTTTTTT. Its translation: CASKAGQLYTGELFF.

The chain recombines TRBV2 with TRBJ1-1; 11 bases agree with TRBD1. This CDR3 has 15 residues. In germline, CDR1 is SNHLY, CDR2 FYNNEI. Trimming cost V 5 bases and J 1 base; bases outside gene matches: 3. CDR3 sequence: CASSYGTGGNTEAFF. The CDR3 DNA is TGTGCCAGCAGTTACGGGACAGGGGGGAACACTGAAGCTTTCTTT.

This sequence joins TRBV18 and TRBJ2-7; D not certain. This CDR3 spans 14 amino acids. The V end was cut by 0 bases, the J end by 0 bases, with 6 bases between. Germline V gives CDR1 KGHSH, CDR2 LQKENI. For the CDR3, the DNA is TGTGCCAGCTCACCACCCCCCAGCTCCTACGAGCAGTACTTC. This encodes CASSPPPSSYEQYF.

This clone has only one observation. The chain recombines TRBV7-6 with TRBJ2-5, with 9 positions matching TRBD2. Trimming at V came to 2 bases and at J to 4 bases, leaving 14 bases not matched to a gene. The CDR3 has 18 amino acids. From germline, CDR1 is SGHVS and CDR2 FNYEAQ. CDR3 DNA: TGTGCCAGCAGCTTACTTATTCGGGTTGCGCGGGAGGGAGAGACCCAGTACTTC. Its protein is CASSLLIRVAREGETQYF.